Following are 21 T cell receptor beta chains from one sample sequenced in a study of blood T cell repertoires in COVID-19. Only in-frame clones appear in the TCRdb table, and some are missing; sequencing was by immunoSEQ multiplex PCR. The table shows some 170,000 clones, with about three quarters occurring only once. The sequenced material came from peripheral blood. These receptors came from a woman aged 70-85 years with acute or convalescent COVID-19.

The chain combines TRBV9 with TRBJ1-2, with unresolved D. Germline CDR1 and CDR2: SGDLS and YYNGEE. There are 13 residues in the CDR3. V lost 4 bases and J 4 bases, leaving 11 bases between the germline ends. CDR3 sequence reads: CASSPPSRYGYTF. The CDR3 region has the DNA TGTGCCAGCAGCCCACCGAGCCGCTATGGCTACACCTTC.

This clone was found once. V and J are TRBV30 and TRBJ2-1, with D maybe TRBD2 (6 bases). The CDR3 is 18 amino acids. Trimming shortened V by 1 base and J by 0 bases, and 19 bases separated the two germline ends. Germline-derived CDR1 and CDR2 are GTSNPN and SVGIG (reference sequence). The CDR3: CAWSAYQLGGSSYNEQFF. CDR3 bases: TGTGCCTGGAGTGCTTACCAACTCGGGGGTAGCTCCTACAATGAGCAGTTCTTC.

This chain links TRBV5-4 with TRBJ2-1, with TRBD1 identical over 9 bases. The CDR3 length is 15 residues. V lost 2 bases, J lost 13 bases, and 13 bases stayed unmatched. The germline gives CDR1 SGHNT, CDR2 YYREEE (reference sequence). CDR3 sequence reads: CASSLGDRVPKIQFF. The CDR3 region has the DNA TGTGCCAGCAGCTTAGGGGACAGGGTTCCCAAAATACAGTTCTTC.

The chain carries TRBV7-2 and TRBJ2-1; D remains ambiguous. Deletions cut 2 bases from V and 10 bases from J, with 12 bases between. CDR1 and CDR2 from the germline V gene are SGHTA and FQGNSA. CDR3 length equals 13 residues. Here the CDR3 reads CASSLSPGREQFF. As DNA, the CDR3 is TGTGCCAGCAGCTTATCGCCGGGTCGGGAGCAGTTCTTC.

V and J are TRBV27 and TRBJ1-2; D may be TRBD1 (6 bases). The V end was cut by 3 bases, the J end by 8 bases, with 13 bases between. Germline V gene sequence: CDR1 MNHEY, CDR2 SMNVEV (reference sequence). The CDR3 is made up of 13 amino acids. The CDR3 is CASSLPGGAGYTF. Here the CDR3 DNA reads TGTGCCAGCAGTTTGCCTGGGGGGGCAGGCTACACCTTC.

In the case of this clone: The junction shows a germline mismatch at one end, possibly a read error. The CDR3 loop reads CASSVTRGNTDTQYF. For the CDR3, the DNA is TGTGCCAGCAGCGTAACTAGGGGAAACACAGATACGCAGTATTTT. The gene calls are TRBV7-3 and TRBJ2-3, with D perhaps matching TRBD1 or TRBD2 (5 bases each). Germline V gene lookup returns CDR1 SGHTA and CDR2 FQGTGA. The CDR3 loop spans 15 amino acids.

The chain couples TRBV5-6 to TRBJ2-3; unclear D gene. The CDR3 contains 14 residues. CDR1 is SGHDT and CDR2 is YYEEEE in the germline V gene. Trimming removed 0 bases from V and 6 bases from J, with 11 bases in between. The CDR3 region has the DNA TGTGCCAGCAGCTTGGGAGGTAGTCATGATACGCAGTATTTT. This gives the protein CASSLGGSHDTQYF.

The chain joins TRBV19 to TRBJ1-1; D gene unclear. Trimming took off 7 bases at V and 4 bases at J, with 13 bases between the two ends. CDR3 size: 13 residues. Germline CDR1 and CDR2: LNHDA and SQIVND (reference sequence). CDR3 in amino acids: CASIMDPGTEAFF. The CDR3 nucleotides are TGTGCCAGTATAATGGATCCGGGCACTGAAGCTTTCTTT.

The rearrangement links TRBV7-2 to TRBJ2-1; TRBD2 matches at 14 bases. The CDR3 spans 18 residues. Germline CDR1 SGHTA, CDR2 FQGNSA. Germline trimming cut 4 bases from V and 4 bases from J; bases unmatched to any gene: 9. The CDR3 region is CASSSSRLAGGWYNEQFF. The CDR3 DNA reads TGTGCCAGCAGCTCTAGTAGACTAGCGGGAGGGTGGTACAATGAGCAGTTCTTC.

This sequence joins TRBV19 and TRBJ1-1; D gene unclear. Germline-derived CDR1 and CDR2 are LNHDA and SQIVND (reference sequence). The CDR3 covers 15 residues. The V end lost 3 bases, the J end lost 7 bases, and 18 bases lay between the germline ends. As DNA, the CDR3 is TGTGCCAGTAGTATCACGGACTATCAGGTCTTTGAAGCTTTCTTT. Protein sequence: CASSITDYQVFEAFF.

As concerns this clone: This CDR3 is also generated by other DNA sequences in the sample. The V and J genes are TRBV5-1 and TRBJ2-1; 7 bases map to TRBD1. Germline loops: CDR1 SGHRS, CDR2 YFSETQ. V dropped 0 bases and J dropped 4; count of bases not matched to a gene: 4. The CDR3 covers 15 residues. This CDR3 is CASSLGGQTYNEQFF. CDR3 coding DNA: TGCGCCAGCAGCTTGGGGGGACAGACTTACAATGAGCAGTTCTTC.

The CDR3 loop reads CASSPGKPLWIGYTF. DNA for the CDR3: TGTGCCAGCTCTCCCGGGAAACCCCTATGGATCGGCTACACCTTC. The chain joins TRBV2 to TRBJ1-2; no definite D call. From germline, CDR1 is SNHLY and CDR2 FYNNEI. The V end was cut by 8 bases, the J end by 8 bases, with 24 bases between. This CDR3 is built from 15 residues.

V usage is TRBV18 and J usage is TRBJ2-3, with a tentative D call TRBD1 (5 bases). The germline CDR1 and CDR2 sequences are KGHSH and LQKENI. The V gene lost 0 bases and the J gene lost 2 bases, with 15 bases spanning the gap. CDR3 length equals 17 residues. The CDR3 DNA follows: TGTGCCAGCTCACCACCTAACCAGGGTATCCACACAGATACGCAGTATTTT. Residues: CASSPPNQGIHTDTQYF.

The chain carries TRBV27 and TRBJ1-4; D unresolved. CDR1 is MNHEY, CDR2 SMNVEV, per germline (reference sequence). CDR3 length: 16 amino acids. V gave up 1 base and J gave up 4 bases, with 13 bases separating them. The CDR3 DNA follows: TGTGCCAGCAGTTTATGGATGGGCAGCATTAATGAAAAACTGTTTTTT. This gives the protein CASSLWMGSINEKLFF.

In regard to this clone: Germline is not matched at one junction end, which may reflect a read error. This chain joins TRBV4-1 and TRBJ1-1, with a weak D call TRBD1 (5 bases). Per germline, CDR1 MGHRA and CDR2 YSYEKL. CDR3 length equals 17 residues. The CDR3 protein is CASSQVFQGIWNNEAFF. CDR3 coding DNA: TGCGCCAGCAGCCAAGTCTTCCAGGGAATTTGGAACAATGAAGCTTTCTTT.

The chain links TRBV6-5 to TRBJ2-1; 11 nucleotides align to TRBD2. The CDR3 has 14 residues. The trim removed 7 bases at V and 9 bases at J, leaving 8 bases unmatched. CDR1 is MNHEY, CDR2 SVGAGI, per germline. CDR3 sequence reads: CASISLAGVSEQFF. The CDR3 nucleotides read TGTGCCAGCATTTCACTAGCGGGAGTATCTGAGCAGTTCTTC.

The chain uses TRBV5-4 and TRBJ2-6; D is possibly TRBD1 (6 bases). Trimming took off 3 bases at V and 2 bases at J, with 6 bases between the two ends. Germline V gives CDR1 SGHNT, CDR2 YYREEE (reference sequence). The CDR3 totals 14 residues. The CDR3 DNA sequence: TGTGCCAGCAGCTACAGGGCTGGGGCCAACGTCCTGACTTTC. The encoded protein is CASSYRAGANVLTF.

In its sample, this clone was seen once. The gene calls are TRBV7-2 and TRBJ2-2; TRBD2 is a possible D gene (6 bases). This CDR3 is 17 amino acids long. Germline V gene lookup returns CDR1 SGHTA and CDR2 FQGNSA. V lost 0 bases and J 9 bases, leaving 20 bases between the germline ends. CDR3 DNA sequence: TGTGCCAGCAGCTTAGCAACGGGCGGGAAGCGCAGCTGGGAGCTGTTTTTT. Translation gives CASSLATGGKRSWELFF.

This rearrangement joins TRBV30 to TRBJ2-1, with D possibly being TRBD2 (6 bases). Trimming cost V 0 bases and J 5 bases, with 14 bases left between them. This CDR3 contains 15 residues. Germline values: CDR1 GTSNPN, CDR2 SVGIG (reference sequence). CDR3: CAWSVERELNNEQFF. CDR3 coding DNA: TGTGCCTGGAGTGTTGAACGGGAGCTCAACAATGAGCAGTTCTTC.

As concerns this clone: Other DNA sequences from this sample encode an identical CDR3 as well. The chain combines TRBV10-1 with TRBJ2-2; no clear D gene. This CDR3 region has 12 residues. The V and J ends lost 5 bases and 1 base respectively, with 2 bases between them. Germline-derived CDR1 and CDR2 are WNHNN and SYGVQD (reference sequence). CDR3 amino acids: CASSQNTGELFF. As DNA, the CDR3 is TGCGCCAGCAGTCAGAACACCGGGGAGCTGTTTTTT.

The chain links TRBV5-4 to TRBJ1-2; D may be TRBD1 (6 bases). There are 14 residues in the CDR3. Germline V gene data show CDR1 as SGHNT and CDR2 as YYREEE (reference sequence). The ends were cut back, 6 bases at V and 4 bases at J, with 16 bases in the middle. The CDR3 sequence is CASTQGTSGYGYTF. For the CDR3, the DNA is TGTGCCAGCACACAAGGGACAAGTGGCTATGGCTACACCTTC.